This T cell receptor beta chain is from a study of blood T cell repertoires in COVID-19. Study as a whole: Italy, Spain and the United States were the sources of the convalescent and acute COVID-19 samples. T cells, B-cell-depleted T cells, or PBMCs supplied cDNA or gDNA.

In the original analysis: Amplification with reference gene primers provided the estimates of nucleated cell counts. The method was immunoSEQ multiplex PCR; TCRdb's version includes in-frame clones alone and lacks a portion of them. The V and J calls and clone size were taken over from that table, and D and trimming were inferred from the DNA. The table lists some 460,000 clones, about 89% of them singletons. Germline assignment: CDR1 SGHRS and CDR2 YFSETQ. V dropped 0 bases and J dropped 2; count of bases not matched to a gene: 6. This CDR3 spans 17 amino acids. The sample comprised peripheral blood. V usage is TRBV5-1 and J usage is TRBJ2-2, with TRBD2 identical over 8 bases. The receptor was derived from a woman in her twenties or thirties with acute or convalescent COVID-19. This CDR3 reads CASSLAPGGPNTGELFF. CDR3 DNA: TGCGCCAGCAGCTTGGCCCCGGGGGGGCCTAACACCGGGGAGCTGTTTTTT.